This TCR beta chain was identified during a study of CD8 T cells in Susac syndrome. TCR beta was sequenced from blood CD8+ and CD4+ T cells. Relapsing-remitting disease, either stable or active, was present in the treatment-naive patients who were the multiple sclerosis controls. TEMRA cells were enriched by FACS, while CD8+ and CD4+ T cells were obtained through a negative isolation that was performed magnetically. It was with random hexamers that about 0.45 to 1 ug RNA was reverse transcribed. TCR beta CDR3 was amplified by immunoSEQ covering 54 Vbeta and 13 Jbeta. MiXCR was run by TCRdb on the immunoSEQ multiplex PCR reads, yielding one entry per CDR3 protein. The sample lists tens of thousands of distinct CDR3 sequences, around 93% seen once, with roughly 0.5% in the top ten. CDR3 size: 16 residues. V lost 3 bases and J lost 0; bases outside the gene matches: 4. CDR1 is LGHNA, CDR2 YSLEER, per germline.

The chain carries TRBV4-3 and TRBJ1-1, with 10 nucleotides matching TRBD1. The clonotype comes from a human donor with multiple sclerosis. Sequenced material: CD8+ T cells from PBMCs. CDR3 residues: CASSHRDRGMNTEAFF. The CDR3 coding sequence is TGCGCCAGCAGCCACCGGGACAGGGGAATGAACACTGAAGCTTTCTTT.